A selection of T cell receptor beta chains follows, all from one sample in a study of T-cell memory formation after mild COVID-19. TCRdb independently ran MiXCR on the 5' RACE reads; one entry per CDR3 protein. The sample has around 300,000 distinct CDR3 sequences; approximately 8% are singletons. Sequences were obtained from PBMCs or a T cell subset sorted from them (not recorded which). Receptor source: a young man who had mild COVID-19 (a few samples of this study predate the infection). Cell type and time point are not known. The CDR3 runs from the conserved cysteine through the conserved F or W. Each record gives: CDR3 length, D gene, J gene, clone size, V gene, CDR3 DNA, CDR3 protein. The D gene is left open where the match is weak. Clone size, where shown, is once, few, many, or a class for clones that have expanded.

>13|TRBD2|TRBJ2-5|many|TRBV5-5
TGTGCCAGCCTTCCCGGGGGGTCAGAGACCCAGTACTTC
CASLPGGSETQYF
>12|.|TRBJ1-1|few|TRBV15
TGTGCCACCAGCAGACGGGATGCCCCGGCTTTCTTT
CATSRRDAPAFF
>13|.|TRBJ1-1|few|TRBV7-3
TGTGCCAGCAGCCAACAGATGAACACTGAAGCTTTCTTT
CASSQQMNTEAFF
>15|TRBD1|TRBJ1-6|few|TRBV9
TGTGCCAGCAGCCGGGACAGGGGTTTCGCTTCACCCCTCCACTTT
CASSRDRGFASPLHF
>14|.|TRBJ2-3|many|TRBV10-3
TGTGCCATCAGTGAGTCCGGGGGAACAGATACGCAGTATTTT
CAISESGGTDTQYF
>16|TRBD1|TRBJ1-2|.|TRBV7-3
TGTGCCAGCAGCTCCCAGACGGACAGGGTGTTCTATGGCTACACCTTC
CASSSQTDRVFYGYTF
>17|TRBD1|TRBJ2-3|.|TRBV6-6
TGTGCCAGCAGTTACCCCTTTGGGGCAGGGGGCTCAGATACGCAGTATTTT
CASSYPFGAGGSDTQYF
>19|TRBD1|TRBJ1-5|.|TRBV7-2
TGTGCCAGCAGCCTAGGGGACAGAAGAAGAAAGTATAGCAATCAGCCCCAGCATTTT
CASSLGDRRRKYSNQPQHF
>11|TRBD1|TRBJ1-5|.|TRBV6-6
TGTGCCTCCACAGGGGGACAGCCCCAGCATTTT
CASTGGQPQHF
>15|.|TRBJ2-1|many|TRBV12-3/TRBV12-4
TGTGCCAGCAGGGGGGGCCGTCCCTCCTACAATGAGCAGTTCTTC
CASRGGRPSYNEQFF
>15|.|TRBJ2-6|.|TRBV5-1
TGCGCCAGCAGCTTGCCGCGCTCTGGGGCCAACGTCCTGACTTTC
CASSLPRSGANVLTF
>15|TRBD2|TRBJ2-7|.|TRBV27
TGTGCCAGCAAGGGACGTACGGGGGGGCCCTACGAGCAGTACTTC
CASKGRTGGPYEQYF
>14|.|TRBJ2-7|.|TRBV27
TGTGCCAGCAGTTTAACGACGGGAGCGTACGAGCAGTACTTC
CASSLTTGAYEQYF
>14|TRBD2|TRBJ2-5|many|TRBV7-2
TGTGCCAGCAGTCGTCCGGGGGGGCAAGAGACCCAGTACTTC
CASSRPGGQETQYF
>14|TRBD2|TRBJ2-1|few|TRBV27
TGTGCCAGCGGTGGGGGGGGGTCCTACAATGAGCAGTTCTTC
CASGGGGSYNEQFF
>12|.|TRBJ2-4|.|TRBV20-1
TGCAGTGCTAGAAGCCAGAATAACATTCAGTACTTC
CSARSQNNIQYF
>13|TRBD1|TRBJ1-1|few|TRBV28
TGTGCCAGCGGGAAACAGGACAGGGTAGAAGCTTTCTTT
CASGKQDRVEAFF
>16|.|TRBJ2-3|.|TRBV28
TGTGCCAGCAGTTTCTCGGGGACGGGGGCCACAGATACGCAGTATTTT
CASSFSGTGATDTQYF
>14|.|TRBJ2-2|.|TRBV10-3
TGTGCCATCAGCCCCGGAACGAACACCGGGGAGCTGTTTTTT
CAISPGTNTGELFF
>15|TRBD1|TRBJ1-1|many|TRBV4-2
TGTGCCAGCAGCCATAATACAGGGGGGGGAACTGAAGCTTTCTTT
CASSHNTGGGTEAFF
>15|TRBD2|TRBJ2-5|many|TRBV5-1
TGCGCCAGCAGCCTCAAACTAGCGGGCCAAGAGACCCAGTACTTC
CASSLKLAGQETQYF
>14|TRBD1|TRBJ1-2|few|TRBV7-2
TGTGCCAGCAGCTTGGACAGGGGTTTCTATGGCTACACCTTC
CASSLDRGFYGYTF
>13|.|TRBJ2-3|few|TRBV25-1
TGTGCCAGCAGTGTAATGAGGTCAGATACGCAGTATTTT
CASSVMRSDTQYF
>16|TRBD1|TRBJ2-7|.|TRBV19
TGTGCCAGTAGTATCGCCGGGACAGGGGGTTTCTACGAGCAGTACTTC
CASSIAGTGGFYEQYF
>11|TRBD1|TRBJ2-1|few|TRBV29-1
TGCAGCGTTGTGGCCAACAGGGGGCAGTTCTTC
CSVVANRGQFF